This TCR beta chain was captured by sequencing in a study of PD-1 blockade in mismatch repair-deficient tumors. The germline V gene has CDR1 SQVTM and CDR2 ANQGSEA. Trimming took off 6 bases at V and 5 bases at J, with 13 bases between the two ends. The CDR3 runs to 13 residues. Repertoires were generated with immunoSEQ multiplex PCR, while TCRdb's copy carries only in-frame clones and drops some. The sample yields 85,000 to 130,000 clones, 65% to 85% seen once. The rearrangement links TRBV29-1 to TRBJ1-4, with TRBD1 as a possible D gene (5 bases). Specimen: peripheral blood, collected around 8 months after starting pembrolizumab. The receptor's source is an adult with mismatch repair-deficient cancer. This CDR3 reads CSVKGRMNEKLFF. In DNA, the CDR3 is TGCAGCGTCAAGGGACGGATGAATGAAAAACTGTTTTTT.